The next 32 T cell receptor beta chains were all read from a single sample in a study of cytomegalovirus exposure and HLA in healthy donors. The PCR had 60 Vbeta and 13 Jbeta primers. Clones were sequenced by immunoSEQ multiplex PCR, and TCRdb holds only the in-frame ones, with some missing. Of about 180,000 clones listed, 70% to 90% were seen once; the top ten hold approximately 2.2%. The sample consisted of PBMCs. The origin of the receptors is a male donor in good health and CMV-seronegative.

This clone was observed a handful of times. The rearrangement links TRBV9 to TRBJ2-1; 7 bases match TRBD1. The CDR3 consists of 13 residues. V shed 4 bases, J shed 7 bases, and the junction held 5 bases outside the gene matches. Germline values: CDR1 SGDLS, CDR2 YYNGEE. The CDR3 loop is CASSYGTVNEQFF. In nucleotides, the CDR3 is TGTGCCAGCAGCTACGGGACAGTAAATGAGCAGTTCTTC. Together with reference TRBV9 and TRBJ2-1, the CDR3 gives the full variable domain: DSGVTQTPKHLITATGQRVTLRCSPRSGDLSVYWYQQSLDQGLQFLIQYYNGEERAKGNILERFSAQQFPDLHSELNLSSLELGDSALYFCASSYGTVNEQFFGPGTRLTVL.

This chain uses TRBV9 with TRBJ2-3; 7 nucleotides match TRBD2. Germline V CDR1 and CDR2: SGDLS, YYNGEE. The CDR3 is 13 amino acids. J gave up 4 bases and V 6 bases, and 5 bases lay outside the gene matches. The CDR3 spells CASTAGLADTQYF. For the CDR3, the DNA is TGTGCCAGCACAGCGGGGCTGGCAGATACGCAGTATTTT.

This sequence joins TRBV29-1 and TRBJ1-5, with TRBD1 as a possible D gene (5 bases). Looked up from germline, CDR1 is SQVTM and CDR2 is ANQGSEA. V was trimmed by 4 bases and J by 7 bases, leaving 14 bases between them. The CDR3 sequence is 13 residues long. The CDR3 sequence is CSVGAGQGQPQHF. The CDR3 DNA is TGCAGCGTTGGGGCAGGGCAGGGCCAGCCCCAGCATTTT.

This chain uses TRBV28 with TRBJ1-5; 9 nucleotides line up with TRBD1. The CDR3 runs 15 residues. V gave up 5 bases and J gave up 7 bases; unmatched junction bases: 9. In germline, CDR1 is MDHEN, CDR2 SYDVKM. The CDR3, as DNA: TGTGCCAGCAGTATCGGACAGGGGTTTCGACAGCCCCAGCATTTT. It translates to CASSIGQGFRQPQHF.

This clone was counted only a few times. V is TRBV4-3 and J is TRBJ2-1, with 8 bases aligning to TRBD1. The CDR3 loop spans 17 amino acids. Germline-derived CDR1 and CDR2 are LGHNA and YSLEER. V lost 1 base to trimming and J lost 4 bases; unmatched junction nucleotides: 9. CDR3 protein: CASSQGLRTGFYNEQFF. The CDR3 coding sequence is TGCGCCAGCAGCCAAGGATTAAGGACAGGGTTTTACAATGAGCAGTTCTTC.

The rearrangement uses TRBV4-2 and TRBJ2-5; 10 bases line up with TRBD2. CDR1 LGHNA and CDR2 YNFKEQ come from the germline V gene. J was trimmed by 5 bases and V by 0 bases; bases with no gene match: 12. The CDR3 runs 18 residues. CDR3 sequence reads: CASSQESKQSGGVETQYF. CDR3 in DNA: TGTGCCAGCAGCCAAGAATCAAAACAAAGCGGGGGGGTGGAGACCCAGTACTTC.

Written as DNA, the CDR3 is TGCGCCAGCAGCTTGGTCCAGGGGGTGAGCTCCTACGAGCAGTACTTC. Protein sequence: CASSLVQGVSSYEQYF. V usage is TRBV5-1 and J usage is TRBJ2-7; 7 bases agree with TRBD1. Germline V gene lookup returns CDR1 SGHRS and CDR2 YFSETQ. This CDR3 region has 16 residues. V trimming: 0 bases; J trimming: 0 bases; junction bases outside the gene matches: 6.

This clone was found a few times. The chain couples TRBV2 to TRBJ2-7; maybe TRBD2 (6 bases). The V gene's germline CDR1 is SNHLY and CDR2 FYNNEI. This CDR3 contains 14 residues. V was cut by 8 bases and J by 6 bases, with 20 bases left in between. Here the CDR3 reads CASGPWGGGAEQYF. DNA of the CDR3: TGTGCCAGCGGTCCATGGGGAGGAGGGGCCGAGCAGTACTTC.

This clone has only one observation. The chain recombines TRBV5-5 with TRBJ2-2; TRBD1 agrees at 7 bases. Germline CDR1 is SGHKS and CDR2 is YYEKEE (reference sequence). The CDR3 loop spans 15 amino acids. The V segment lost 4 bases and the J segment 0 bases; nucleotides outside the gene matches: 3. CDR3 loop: CASSPGQSNTGELFF. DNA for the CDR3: TGTGCCAGCAGCCCGGGACAGTCGAACACCGGGGAGCTGTTTTTT. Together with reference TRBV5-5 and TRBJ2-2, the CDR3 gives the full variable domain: DAGVTQSPTHLIKTRGQQVTLRCSPISGHKSVSWYQQVLGQGPQFIFQYYEKEERGRGNFPDRFSARQFPNYSSELNVNALLLGDSALYLCASSPGQSNTGELFFGEGSRLTVL.

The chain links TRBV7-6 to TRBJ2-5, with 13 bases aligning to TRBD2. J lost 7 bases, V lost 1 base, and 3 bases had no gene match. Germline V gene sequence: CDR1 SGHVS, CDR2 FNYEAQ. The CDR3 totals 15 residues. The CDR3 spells CASSLGGTSGTTQYF. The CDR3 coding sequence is TGTGCCAGCAGCTTAGGGGGGACTAGCGGGACGACCCAGTACTTC. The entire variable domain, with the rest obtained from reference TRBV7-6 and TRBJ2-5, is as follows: GAGVSQSPRYKVTKRGQDVALRCDPISGHVSLYWYRQALGQGPEFLTYFNYEAQQDKSGLPNDRFSAERPEGSISTLTIQRTEQRDSAMYRCASSLGGTSGTTQYFGPGTRLLVL.

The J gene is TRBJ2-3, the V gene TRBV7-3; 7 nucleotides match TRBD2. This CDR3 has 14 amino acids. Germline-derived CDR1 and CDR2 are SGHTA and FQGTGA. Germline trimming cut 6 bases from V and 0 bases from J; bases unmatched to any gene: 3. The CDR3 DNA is TGTGCCAGCAGTGGGGGGGAGAGCACAGATACGCAGTATTTT. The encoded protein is CASSGGESTDTQYF. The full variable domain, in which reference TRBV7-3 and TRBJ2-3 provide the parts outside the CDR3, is GAGVSQTPSNKVTEKGKYVELRCDPISGHTALYWYRQSLGQGPEFLIYFQGTGAADDSGLPNDRFFAVRPEGSVSTLKIQRTERGDSAVYLCASSGGESTDTQYFGPGTRLTVL.

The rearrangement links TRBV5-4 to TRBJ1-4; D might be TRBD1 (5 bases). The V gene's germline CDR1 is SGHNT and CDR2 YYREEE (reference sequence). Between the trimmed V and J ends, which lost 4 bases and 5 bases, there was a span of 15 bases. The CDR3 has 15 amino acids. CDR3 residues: CASSQFSGENEKLFF. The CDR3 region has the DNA TGTGCCAGCAGCCAATTCTCGGGGGAAAATGAAAAACTGTTTTTT.

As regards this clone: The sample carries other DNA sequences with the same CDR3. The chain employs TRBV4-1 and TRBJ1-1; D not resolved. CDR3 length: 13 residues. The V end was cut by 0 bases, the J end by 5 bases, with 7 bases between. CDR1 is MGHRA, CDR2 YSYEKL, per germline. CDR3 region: CASSQEPGTEAFF. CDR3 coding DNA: TGCGCCAGCAGCCAAGAGCCAGGTACTGAAGCTTTCTTT.

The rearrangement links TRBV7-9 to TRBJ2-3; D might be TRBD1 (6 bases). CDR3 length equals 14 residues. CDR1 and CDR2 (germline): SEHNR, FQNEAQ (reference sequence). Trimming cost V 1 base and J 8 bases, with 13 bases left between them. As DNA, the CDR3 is TGTGCCAGCAGCTTAGTTCAGGGGTTAGGTACGCAGTATTTT. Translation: CASSLVQGLGTQYF. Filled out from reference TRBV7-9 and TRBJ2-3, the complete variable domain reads DTGVSQNPRHKITKRGQNVTFRCDPISEHNRLYWYRQTLGQGPEFLTYFQNEAQLEKSRLLSDRFSAERPKGSFSTLEIQRTEQGDSAMYLCASSLVQGLGTQYFGPGTRLTVL.

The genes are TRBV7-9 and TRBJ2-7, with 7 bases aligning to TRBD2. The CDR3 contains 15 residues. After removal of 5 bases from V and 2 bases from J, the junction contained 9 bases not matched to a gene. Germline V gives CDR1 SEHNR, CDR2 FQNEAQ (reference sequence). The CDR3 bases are TGTGCCAGCAGCCAATCGGCGGGGGTCACCTACGAGCAGTACTTC. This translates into CASSQSAGVTYEQYF.

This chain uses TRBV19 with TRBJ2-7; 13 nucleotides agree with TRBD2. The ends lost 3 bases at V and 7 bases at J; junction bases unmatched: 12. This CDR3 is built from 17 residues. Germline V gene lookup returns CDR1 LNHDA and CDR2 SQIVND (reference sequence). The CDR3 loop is CASSMRLAGGPSLEQYF. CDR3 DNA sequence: TGTGCCAGTAGTATGAGACTAGCGGGAGGACCCTCTTTGGAGCAGTACTTC.

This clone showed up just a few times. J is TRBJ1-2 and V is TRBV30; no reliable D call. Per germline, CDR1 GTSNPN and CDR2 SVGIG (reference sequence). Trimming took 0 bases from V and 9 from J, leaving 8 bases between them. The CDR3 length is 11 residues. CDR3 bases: TGTGCCTGGAGTGTACCACAGAGCTACACCTTC. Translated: CAWSVPQSYTF.

CDR3 region: CASSLPLRTVDTGELFF. CDR3 coding DNA: TGTGCCAGCAGTTTACCGCTGAGGACAGTAGACACCGGGGAGCTGTTTTTT. The chain combines TRBV28 with TRBJ2-2, with D perhaps matching TRBD1 (6 bases). The CDR3 runs to 17 residues. In germline, CDR1 is MDHEN, CDR2 SYDVKM. Trimming shortened V by 2 bases and J by 3 bases, and 16 bases separated the two germline ends.

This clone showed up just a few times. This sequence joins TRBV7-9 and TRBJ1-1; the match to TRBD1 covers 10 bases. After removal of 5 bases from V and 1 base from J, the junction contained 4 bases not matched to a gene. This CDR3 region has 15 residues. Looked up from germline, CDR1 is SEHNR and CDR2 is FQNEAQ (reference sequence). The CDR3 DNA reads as TGTGCCAGCAGCACCCGACAGGGGGCGAACACTGAAGCTTTCTTT. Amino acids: CASSTRQGANTEAFF. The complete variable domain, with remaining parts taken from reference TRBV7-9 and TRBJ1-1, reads DTGVSQNPRHKITKRGQNVTFRCDPISEHNRLYWYRQTLGQGPEFLTYFQNEAQLEKSRLLSDRFSAERPKGSFSTLEIQRTEQGDSAMYLCASSTRQGANTEAFFGQGTRLTVV.

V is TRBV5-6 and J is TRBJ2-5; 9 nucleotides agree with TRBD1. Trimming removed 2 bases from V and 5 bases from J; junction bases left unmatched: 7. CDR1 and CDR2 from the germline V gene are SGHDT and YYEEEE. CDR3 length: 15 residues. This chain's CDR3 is CASSFRTGVWETQYF. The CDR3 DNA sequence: TGTGCCAGCAGCTTTCGGACAGGGGTATGGGAGACCCAGTACTTC.

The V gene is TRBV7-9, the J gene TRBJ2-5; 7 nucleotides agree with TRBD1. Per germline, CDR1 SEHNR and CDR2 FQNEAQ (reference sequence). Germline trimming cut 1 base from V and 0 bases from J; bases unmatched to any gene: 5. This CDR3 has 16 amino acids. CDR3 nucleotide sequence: TGTGCCAGCAGCTTAGGATTCAGGGGGTACCAAGAGACCCAGTACTTC. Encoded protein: CASSLGFRGYQETQYF.

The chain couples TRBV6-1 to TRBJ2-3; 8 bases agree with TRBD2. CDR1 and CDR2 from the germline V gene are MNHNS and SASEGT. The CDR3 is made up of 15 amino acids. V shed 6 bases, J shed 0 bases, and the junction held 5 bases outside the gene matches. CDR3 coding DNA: TGTGCCAGCAGCCTTAGCGGGGCTAGCACAGATACGCAGTATTTT. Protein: CASSLSGASTDTQYF.

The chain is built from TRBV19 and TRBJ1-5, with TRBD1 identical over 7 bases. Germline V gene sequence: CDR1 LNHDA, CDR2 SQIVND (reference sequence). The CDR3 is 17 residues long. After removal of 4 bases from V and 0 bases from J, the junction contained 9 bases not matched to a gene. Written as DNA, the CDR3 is TGTGCCAGTAGTAACCCGAGGACAGGTTATAGCAATCAGCCCCAGCATTTT. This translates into CASSNPRTGYSNQPQHF.

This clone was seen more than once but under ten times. CDR3 in DNA: TGTGCCTGGAGTCAAGGGGCTCGGGATCAGCCCCAGCATTTT. This codes for CAWSQGARDQPQHF. The chain is built from TRBV30 and TRBJ1-5; D is perhaps TRBD1 (5 bases). Looked up from germline, CDR1 is GTSNPN and CDR2 is SVGIG (reference sequence). The CDR3 is 14 amino acids. Trimming removed 2 bases at V and 5 bases at J, with 13 bases between. The full variable domain, its missing parts supplied by reference TRBV30 and TRBJ1-5, is SQTIHQWPATLVQPVGSPLSLECTVEGTSNPNLYWYRQAAGRGLQLLFYSVGIGQISSEVPQNLSASRPQDRQFILSSKKLLLSDSGFYLCAWSQGARDQPQHFGDGTRLSIL.

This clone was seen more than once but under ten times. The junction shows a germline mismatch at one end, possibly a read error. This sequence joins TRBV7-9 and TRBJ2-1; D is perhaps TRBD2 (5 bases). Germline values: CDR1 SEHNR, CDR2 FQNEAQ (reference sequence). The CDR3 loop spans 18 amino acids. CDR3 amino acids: CATSPRTPTLGSYNEQFF. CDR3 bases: TGTGCCACCAGCCCACGGACTCCGACCTTGGGATCCTACAATGAGCAGTTCTTC.

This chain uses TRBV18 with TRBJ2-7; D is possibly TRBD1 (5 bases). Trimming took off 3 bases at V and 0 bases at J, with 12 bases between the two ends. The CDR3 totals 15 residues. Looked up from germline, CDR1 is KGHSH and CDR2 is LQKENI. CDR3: CASSPLDTSSYEQYF. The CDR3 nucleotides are TGTGCCAGCTCACCTTTGGACACCAGCTCCTACGAGCAGTACTTC.

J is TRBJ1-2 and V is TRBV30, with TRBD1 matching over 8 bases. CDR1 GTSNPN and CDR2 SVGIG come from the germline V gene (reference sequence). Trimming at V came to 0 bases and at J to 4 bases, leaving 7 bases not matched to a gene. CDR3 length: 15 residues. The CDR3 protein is CAWSVRSGGSYGYTF. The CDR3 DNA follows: TGTGCCTGGAGTGTACGGTCAGGGGGCAGCTATGGCTACACCTTC. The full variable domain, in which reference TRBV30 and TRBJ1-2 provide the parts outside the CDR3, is SQTIHQWPATLVQPVGSPLSLECTVEGTSNPNLYWYRQAAGRGLQLLFYSVGIGQISSEVPQNLSASRPQDRQFILSSKKLLLSDSGFYLCAWSVRSGGSYGYTFGSGTRLTVV.

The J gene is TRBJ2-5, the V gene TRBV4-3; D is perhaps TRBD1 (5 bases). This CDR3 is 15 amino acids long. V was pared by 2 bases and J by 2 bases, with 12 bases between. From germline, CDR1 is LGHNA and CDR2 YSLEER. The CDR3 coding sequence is TGCGCCAGCAGCCAACACCCGGACAATCAAGAGACCCAGTACTTC. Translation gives CASSQHPDNQETQYF.

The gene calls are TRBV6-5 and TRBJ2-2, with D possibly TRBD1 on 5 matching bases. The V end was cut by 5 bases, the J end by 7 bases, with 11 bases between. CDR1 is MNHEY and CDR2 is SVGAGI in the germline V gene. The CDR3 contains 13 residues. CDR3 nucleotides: TGTGCCAGCAGTCAAGTAGGGGTCGGGGAGCTGTTTTTT. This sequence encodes CASSQVGVGELFF.

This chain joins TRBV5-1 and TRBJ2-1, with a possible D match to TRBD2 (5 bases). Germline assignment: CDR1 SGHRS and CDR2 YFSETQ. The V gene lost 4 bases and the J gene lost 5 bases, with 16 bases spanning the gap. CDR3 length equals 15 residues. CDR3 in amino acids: CASSLTSTIDNEQFF. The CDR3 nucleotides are TGCGCCAGCAGCCTTACTAGTACTATCGACAATGAGCAGTTCTTC.

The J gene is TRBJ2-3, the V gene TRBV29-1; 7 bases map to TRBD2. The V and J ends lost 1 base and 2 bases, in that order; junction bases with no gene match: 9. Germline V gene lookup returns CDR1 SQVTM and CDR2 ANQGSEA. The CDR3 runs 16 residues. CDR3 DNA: TGCAGCGTTGAAGGGACCCCGGGACTATACACAGATACGCAGTATTTT. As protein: CSVEGTPGLYTDTQYF.

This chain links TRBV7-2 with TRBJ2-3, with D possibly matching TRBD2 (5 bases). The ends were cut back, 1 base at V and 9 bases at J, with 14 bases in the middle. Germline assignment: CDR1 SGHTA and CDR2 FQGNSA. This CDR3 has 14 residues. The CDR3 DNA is TGTGCCAGCAGCTTAGGGCCCCGTTCGGGAACGCAGTATTTT. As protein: CASSLGPRSGTQYF.